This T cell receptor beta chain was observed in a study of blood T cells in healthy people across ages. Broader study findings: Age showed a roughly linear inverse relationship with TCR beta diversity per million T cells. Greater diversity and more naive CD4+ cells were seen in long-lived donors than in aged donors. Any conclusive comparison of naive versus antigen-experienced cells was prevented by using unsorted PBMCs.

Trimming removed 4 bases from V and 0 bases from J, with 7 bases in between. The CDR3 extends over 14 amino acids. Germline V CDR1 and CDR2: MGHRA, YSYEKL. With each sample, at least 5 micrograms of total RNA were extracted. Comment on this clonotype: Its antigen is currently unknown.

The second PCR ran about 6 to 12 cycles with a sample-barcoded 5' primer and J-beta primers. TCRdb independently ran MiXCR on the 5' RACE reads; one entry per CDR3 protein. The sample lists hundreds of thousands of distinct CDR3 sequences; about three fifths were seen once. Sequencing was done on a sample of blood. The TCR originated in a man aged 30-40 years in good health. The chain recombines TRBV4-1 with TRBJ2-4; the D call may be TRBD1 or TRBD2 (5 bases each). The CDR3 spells CASSRGEAKNIQYF. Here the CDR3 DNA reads TGCGCCAGCAGCCGAGGGGAAGCCAAAAACATTCAGTACTTC.